This T cell receptor (beta chain) emerged from a study of OX40 agonist ivuxolimab in advanced cancers. Germline V gene sequence: CDR1 SEHNR, CDR2 FQNEAQ (reference sequence). The CDR3 is 13 residues long. The ends were cut back, 1 base at V and 6 bases at J, with 7 bases in the middle. Only in-frame clones appear in the TCRdb table, and some are missing; sequencing was by immunoSEQ multiplex PCR. The sample contains more than 65,000 clones, around 80% of which appear only once. This clone was seen a single time. The sample carries other DNA sequences with the same CDR3. This clonotype originated in an adult with an advanced solid tumor such as melanoma, head and neck, liver or kidney cancer. The chain couples TRBV7-9 to TRBJ1-5; D ambiguous. The starting material was CD4+ or CD8+ T cells sorted from blood, obtained in a trial of the OX40 agonist ivuxolimab. In DNA, the CDR3 is TGTGCCAGCAGCTTAGGTCCTTCTCAGCCCCAGCATTTT. Translating gives CASSLGPSQPQHF. Full variable domain (missing parts from reference TRBV7-9 and TRBJ1-5): DTGVSQNPRHKITKRGQNVTFRCDPISEHNRLYWYRQTLGQGPEFLTYFQNEAQLEKSRLLSDRFSAERPKGSFSTLEIQRTEQGDSAMYLCASSLGPSQPQHFGDGTRLSIL.